The T cell receptor beta chain under discussion was sequenced for a study of cytomegalovirus exposure and HLA in healthy donors. At sampling all donors were nominally healthy, likely with unrecorded immune exposures. Trimming cost V 4 bases and J 3 bases, with 13 bases left between them. Germline V lookup: CDR1 SGDLS, CDR2 YYNGEE. CDR3 length: 14 residues. Amplification used 60 Vbeta primers and 13 Jbeta primers. The assay was immunoSEQ multiplex PCR, and TCRdb's table has in-frame clones only and misses some. The sample holds 85,000 to 100,000 clones, roughly 79% seen once. The origin of this receptor is a woman aged 40 to 55 in good health and CMV-seronegative. What was sequenced was PBMCs. This rearrangement joins TRBV9 to TRBJ1-1; D gene unclear. The DNA of the CDR3 is TGTGCCAGCAGCTCTCACGCGGGTGACACTGAAGCTTTCTTT. Amino acids: CASSSHAGDTEAFF.